This T cell receptor beta chain was documented in a study of T cell responses to AZD1222 COVID-19 vaccine. On this clone itself: Its specificity is unknown.

TCRdb's table, derived via immunoSEQ multiplex PCR, lists solely in-frame clones and lacks some. The sample consists of around 120,000 clones, about 93% of them appearing once. Broader study findings: Spike was spanned by vaccine-associated CD4 TCRs, with dominance at 160-218 and 743-854. Mostly white British, mostly female donors; authors suggested clonal diversity may be underestimated.

This CDR3 comprises 13 residues. Germline V CDR1 and CDR2: SQVTM, ANQGSEA. Pooled in the analysis were second doses at about 4 or about 12 weeks. The chain couples TRBV29-1 to TRBJ2-1; D gene unclear. The TCR sequence derives from an adult who received the AZD1222 COVID-19 vaccine. The material sequenced was peripheral blood, taken 28 days after the second AZD1222 dose. Here the CDR3 DNA reads TGCAGTGCCCCCGGTCAACTAAACAATGAGCAGTTCTTC. Its translation: CSAPGQLNNEQFF.